This T cell receptor beta chain was observed in a study of blood T cell repertoires in COVID-19. The wider study: The United States, Italy and Spain supplied acute and convalescent COVID-19 samples. PBMCs, B-cell-depleted T cells, or T cells were the source of the cDNA or gDNA that made up the material.

Germline V gene lookup returns CDR1 SGHKS and CDR2 YYEKEE (reference sequence). There are 14 residues in the CDR3. The V gene end was trimmed by 0 bases and the J gene end by 4 bases; junction bases not matched to a gene: 2. In the original processing: Amplification of reference gene primers provided the estimated nucleated cell counts. The protocol was immunoSEQ multiplex PCR, while the TCRdb copy is restricted to in-frame clones and leaves out a portion. That table is the source of V, J and clone size, and D and trimming were worked out from the DNA. This sample has some 150,000 clones, with about 87% found just once.

This chain connects TRBV5-5 to TRBJ1-2; TRBD1 aligns across 8 bases. The sequenced sample consisted of peripheral blood. The sequence was obtained from a man between 18 and 35 years old with active or convalescent COVID-19. The CDR3 protein is CASSLAGGSYGYTF. The CDR3 nucleotides read TGTGCCAGCAGCTTGGCAGGGGGCTCCTATGGCTACACCTTC.